One and the same sample provided the 5 T cell receptor beta chains below, sequenced in a study of metastatic and nonmetastatic thyroid tumors. Not a single patient had been given any form of treatment at any point before undergoing thyroid surgery. TCRdb reanalyzed the PCR reads with MiXCR. The sample lists tens of thousands of clones, approximately 15% occurring once. The sequenced material came from blood. The receptor source for this set is a female donor with papillary thyroid cancer or a benign thyroid nodule (not recorded which). Some clones in this sample may be carry-over from other donors' samples.

This clone was seen repeatedly, ten times or more. V gene TRBV6-4 combines with J gene TRBJ2-2; 9 bases map to TRBD1. The ends lost 6 bases at V and 4 bases at J; junction bases unmatched: 9. Germline CDR1 MRHNA, CDR2 SNTAGT. CDR3 length: 16 residues. The CDR3 coding sequence is TGTGCCAGCAGCCCCCGGACAGGGGCATCCACCGGGGAGCTGTTTTTT. It specifies CASSPRTGASTGELFF.

The V gene is TRBV20-1, the J gene TRBJ2-7, with TRBD2 matching 10 bases. This CDR3 region has 15 residues. Germline CDR1 DFQATT, CDR2 SNEGSKA (reference sequence). Losses at the gene ends were 3 bases for V and 2 bases for J; bases not matched to a gene: 7. CDR3 DNA: TGCAGTGCTAGCGACGGAACTAGCGGGGCCTACGAGCAGTACTTC. This gives the protein CSASDGTSGAYEQYF.

About this clone itself: The germline gene is not matched at one end of the junction; a read error may be the cause. V is TRBV6-5 and J is TRBJ2-7, with unresolved D. CDR1 MNHEY and CDR2 SVGAGI come from the germline V gene. CDR3 length: 14 amino acids. CDR3 sequence (DNA): TGTGCCAGCAGCTCACGCGAGAACTCCTACGAGCAGAACTTC. Its protein product is CASSSRENSYEQNF.

This clone was recorded a few times. The rearrangement uses TRBV6-1 and TRBJ1-3; D is unresolved. V lost 6 bases, J lost 4 bases, and 4 bases lay in between. The CDR3 is made up of 11 amino acids. From germline, CDR1 is MNHNS and CDR2 SASEGT. The CDR3 here is CASRSGNTIYF. In nucleotides, the CDR3 is TGTGCCAGCAGATCCGGAAACACCATATATTTT.

This clone showed up many times. The V and J genes are TRBV6-5 and TRBJ2-1; 15 nucleotides agree with TRBD2. Germline V CDR1 and CDR2: MNHEY, SVGAGI. J was trimmed by 1 base and V by 7 bases; bases with no gene match: 8. This CDR3 has 18 amino acids. Here the CDR3 DNA reads TGTGCCAGCACCGGGACTAGCGGGAGGCCAGGGTCCTACAATGAGCAGTTCTTC. This gives the protein CASTGTSGRPGSYNEQFF.